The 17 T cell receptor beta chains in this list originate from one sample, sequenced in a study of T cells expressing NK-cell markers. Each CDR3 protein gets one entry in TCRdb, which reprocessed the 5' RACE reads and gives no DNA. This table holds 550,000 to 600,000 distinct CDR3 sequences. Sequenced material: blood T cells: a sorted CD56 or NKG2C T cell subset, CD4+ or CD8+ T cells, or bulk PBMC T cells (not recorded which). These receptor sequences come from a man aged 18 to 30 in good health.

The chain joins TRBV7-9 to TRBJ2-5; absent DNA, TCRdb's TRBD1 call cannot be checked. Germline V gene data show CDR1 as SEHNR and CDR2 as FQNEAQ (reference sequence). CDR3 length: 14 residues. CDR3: CASSHRGTQETQYF.

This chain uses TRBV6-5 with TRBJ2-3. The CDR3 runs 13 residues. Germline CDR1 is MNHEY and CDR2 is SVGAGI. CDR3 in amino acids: CASSYSQTDTQYF.

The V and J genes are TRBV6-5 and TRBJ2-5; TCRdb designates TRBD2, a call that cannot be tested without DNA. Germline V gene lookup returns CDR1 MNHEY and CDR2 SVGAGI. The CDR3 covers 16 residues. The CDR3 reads CASSYRGSGGQETQYF.

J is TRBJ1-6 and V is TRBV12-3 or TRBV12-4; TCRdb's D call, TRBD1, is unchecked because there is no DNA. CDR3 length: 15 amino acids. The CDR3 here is CASTATGTVRSPLHF.

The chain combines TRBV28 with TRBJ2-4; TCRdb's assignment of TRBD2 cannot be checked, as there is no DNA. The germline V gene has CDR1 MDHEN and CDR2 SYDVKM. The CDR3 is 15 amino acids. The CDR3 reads CASNPSGRGRNIQYF.

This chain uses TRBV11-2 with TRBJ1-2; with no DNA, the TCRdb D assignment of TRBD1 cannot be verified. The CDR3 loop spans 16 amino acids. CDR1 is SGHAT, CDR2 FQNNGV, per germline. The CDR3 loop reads CASSLGVGHHPDGYTF.

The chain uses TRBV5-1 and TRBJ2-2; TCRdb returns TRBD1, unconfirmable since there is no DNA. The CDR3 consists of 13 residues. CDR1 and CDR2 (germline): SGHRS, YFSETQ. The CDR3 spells CASNAGISGELFF.

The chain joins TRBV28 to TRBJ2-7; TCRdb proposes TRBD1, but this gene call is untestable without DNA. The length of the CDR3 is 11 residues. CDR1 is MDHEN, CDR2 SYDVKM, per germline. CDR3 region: CASRRGTGSYF.

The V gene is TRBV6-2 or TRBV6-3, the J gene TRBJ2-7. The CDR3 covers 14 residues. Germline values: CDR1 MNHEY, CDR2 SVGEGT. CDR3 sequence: CASSYPNLRSEQYF.

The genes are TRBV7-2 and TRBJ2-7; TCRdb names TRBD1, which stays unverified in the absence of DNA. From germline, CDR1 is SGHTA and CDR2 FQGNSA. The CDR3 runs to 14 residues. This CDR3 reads CASSLDRDFYEQYF.

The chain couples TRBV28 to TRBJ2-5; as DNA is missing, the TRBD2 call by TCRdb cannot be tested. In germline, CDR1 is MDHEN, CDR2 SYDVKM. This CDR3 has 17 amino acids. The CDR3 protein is CASSLISGRALGETQYF.

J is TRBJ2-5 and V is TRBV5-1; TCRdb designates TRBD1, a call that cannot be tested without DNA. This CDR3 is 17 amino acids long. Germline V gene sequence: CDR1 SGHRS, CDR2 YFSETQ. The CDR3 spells CASSLGLRTGRMETQYF.

The CDR3 region is CASRRTTNTEAFF. The chain uses TRBV6-1 and TRBJ1-1. CDR1 MNHNS and CDR2 SASEGT come from the germline V gene. CDR3 length: 13 residues.

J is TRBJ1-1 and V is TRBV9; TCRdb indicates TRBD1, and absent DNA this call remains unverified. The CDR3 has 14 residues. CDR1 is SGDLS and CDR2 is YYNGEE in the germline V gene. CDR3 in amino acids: CASSVSGQNTEAFF.

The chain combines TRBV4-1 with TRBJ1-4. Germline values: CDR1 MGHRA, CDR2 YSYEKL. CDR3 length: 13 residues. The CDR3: CASSQGGNEKLFF.

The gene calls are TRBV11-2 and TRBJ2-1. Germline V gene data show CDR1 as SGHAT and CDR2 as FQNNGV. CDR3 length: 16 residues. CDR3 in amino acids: CASSLLRGPQFDEQFF.

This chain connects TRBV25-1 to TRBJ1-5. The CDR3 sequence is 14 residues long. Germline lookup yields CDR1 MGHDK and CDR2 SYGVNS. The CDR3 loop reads CASSGIQVNQPQHF. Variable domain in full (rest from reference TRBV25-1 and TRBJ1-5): EADIYQTPRYLVIGTGKKITLECSQTMGHDKMYWYQQDPGMELHLIHYSYGVNSTEKGDLSSESTVSRIRTEHFPLTLESARPSHTSQYLCASSGIQVNQPQHFGDGTRLSIL.